This TCR beta chain was sequenced in a study of OX40 agonist ivuxolimab in advanced cancers. Looking at the study overall: Ivuxolimab, which targeted the costimulatory receptor OX40 (CD134), was an agonistic, fully human IgG2 monoclonal antibody. Intravenous ivuxolimab was administered to patients every 2 weeks at six dose levels: 0.01, 0.1, 0.3, 1.5, 3 and 10 mg/kg. Among the approximately 50 dose-escalation patients, some 20 had hepatocellular carcinoma, some 15 melanoma, 9 renal cell carcinoma and 9 head and neck cancer. In the dose-escalation cohort, roughly four fifths of patients were male, and the mean age was roughly 60 years, with a range of about 23 to 85. Prior anti-PD-1, anti-PD-L1 or anti-CTLA-4 therapy was permitted, and checkpoint inhibitors had been received by approximately 39% of dose-escalation patients. Partial responses occurred in three dose-escalation patients: two with cutaneous melanoma and one with hepatocellular carcinoma. The point of sequencing TCRbeta in the periphery was to test whether ivuxolimab changed TCR sequence diversity and drove clonal T-cell expansion. The paper reports the monotherapy dose-escalation portion (N ≈ 50 patients) of the phase I ivuxolimab trial. Summary of the overall study and its limitations: Low levels of normalized T-cell clonal expansion were also shown by some nonresponding patients. Clonal expansion of both CD4+ and CD8+ blood T cells was observed from baseline to week 6 at doses 0.1 to 3.0 mg/kg. The antigen specificity of the clonally expanded peripheral T cells was not determined. In partial responders in the 0.1-3.0 mg/kg groups, normalized peripheral clonal expansion was found to be among the lowest, especially among CD8+ T cells. After ivuxolimab, expanded clones were on average more numerous among CD8+ T cells than among CD4+ T cells.

In the case of this clone: This clone's antigen is unknown. Base qualities are missing; no much larger clone stands one base away.

CDR1 MNHNS and CDR2 SASEGT were looked up in the germline V gene. Trimming takes 1 base off V and 3 bases off J; junction bases not matched to a gene: 4. From cysteine to phenylalanine, the CDR3 is 16 amino acids long. Only the CDR3 portion is preserved as DNA: 48 bases, with reading frame beginning at the first base. Genomic DNA was extracted from sorted cells for sequencing of the TCRbeta CDR3 region. TCRbeta CDR3 regions were sequenced using the immunoSEQ Assay. The clones in this table, taken by TCRdb from immuneACCESS, are in-frame only. Not every clone is retained; where verified, under half of the shortfall comes from an unresolved V gene, and the cause of the rest is unknown. The sample table contains fewer than 80,000 clones; only one count was recorded for about 85% of them. Of the sample, approximately 4% is held by the ten largest clones. The trial excluded patients who had a history of autoimmune disease or who were on systemic immunosuppression. Peripheral blood for TCR sequencing was drawn from every dose cohort at baseline, at cycle 4 day 1 and at cycle 7 day 1. Samples came from an open-label, multicenter, first-in-human phase I dose-escalation trial of ivuxolimab. Adults with locally advanced or metastatic melanoma, renal cell, hepatocellular, or head and neck squamous cell carcinoma were enrolled in the trial. Before TCR sequencing, CD4+ T cells and CD8+ T cells from peripheral blood were sorted into separate populations.

The source was CD4+ or CD8+ T cells sorted from blood, collected in a trial of the OX40 agonist ivuxolimab. The origin of this receptor is an adult with an advanced solid tumor such as melanoma, head and neck, liver or kidney cancer. This receptor chain uses TRBV6-1 and TRBJ1-4, with 8 central nucleotides matching TRBD1. The CDR3 region has the sequence CASSEVQGAANEKLFF. The sequenced DNA: TGTGCCAGCAGTGAAGTTCAGGGGGCTGCTAATGAAAAACTGTTTTTT.